Below, 18 T cell receptor beta chains from the same sample are listed, as sequenced in a study of T cell repertoires in cytomegalovirus infection. MiXCR, run by TCRdb on the reads, gives a single entry per CDR3 protein. The table lists some 200,000 distinct CDR3 sequences, about 21% of them singletons. The sample consisted of PBMCs. These receptor sequences come from a human donor in good health (CMV status not recorded). Some clones in this sample may be carry-over from other donors' samples.

This clonotype has just a few counts. The chain is built from TRBV7-3 and TRBJ2-1; 9 bases are shared with TRBD2. Trimming removed 4 bases from V and 7 bases from J; junction bases left unmatched: 5. The CDR3 length is 14 residues. Germline loops: CDR1 SGHTA, CDR2 FQGTGA. The CDR3 DNA reads as TGTGCCAGCAGCTCCGGACTAGCGAGGAATGAGCAGTTCTTC. This translates into CASSSGLARNEQFF.

The chain links TRBV5-4 to TRBJ2-7, with D maybe TRBD1 (6 bases). V gave up 4 bases and J gave up 1 base, with 12 bases separating them. The CDR3 sequence is 14 residues long. The germline V gene encodes CDR1 SGHNT and CDR2 YYREEE (reference sequence). The CDR3 sequence is CASSPDSPSYEQYF. CDR3 nucleotides: TGTGCCAGCAGCCCGGACAGTCCGTCCTACGAGCAGTACTTC.

This clonotype was seen at least ten times. The genes are TRBV11-2 and TRBJ2-1; a weak D match, TRBD1 (5 bases). Deletions cut 0 bases from V and 6 bases from J, with 9 bases between. The CDR3 covers 14 residues. Germline lookup yields CDR1 SGHAT and CDR2 FQNNGV. CDR3 protein: CASSLESGPNEQFF. CDR3 DNA: TGTGCCAGCAGCTTAGAGTCAGGGCCCAATGAGCAGTTCTTC. The full variable domain, rest sourced from reference TRBV11-2 and TRBJ2-1, is EAGVAQSPRYKIIEKRQSVAFWCNPISGHATLYWYQQILGQGPKLLIQFQNNGVVDDSQLPKDRFSAERLKGVDSTLKIQPAKLEDSAVYLCASSLESGPNEQFFGPGTRLTVL.

The table lists this clonotype with many counts. The V call is TRBV7-2, the J call TRBJ1-1; D remains ambiguous. Per germline, CDR1 SGHTA and CDR2 FQGNSA. The germline V and J ends were trimmed by 1 base and 0 bases, with 9 bases remaining between them. This CDR3 comprises 15 residues. The CDR3 region is CASSLGWGMNTEAFF. The CDR3 DNA reads TGTGCCAGCAGCTTAGGTTGGGGTATGAACACTGAAGCTTTCTTT.

This clonotype was picked up a small number of times. This chain connects TRBV24-1 to TRBJ2-1; 8 bases agree with TRBD2. The CDR3 length is 17 residues. Germline values: CDR1 KGHDR, CDR2 SFDVKD. Trimming took 5 bases from V and 6 from J; bases not matched to a gene: 14. Here the CDR3 reads CATSAPKIEREFNEQFF. DNA of the CDR3: TGTGCCACCAGTGCCCCTAAGATCGAGCGGGAGTTCAATGAGCAGTTCTTC.

For this clonotype: One end of the junction varies from germline; a read error may be responsible. This sequence joins TRBV7-9 and TRBJ2-5, with no clear D. The CDR3 totals 13 residues. Germline loops: CDR1 SEHNR, CDR2 FQNEAQ (reference sequence). CDR3 coding DNA: TGTGTCAGCAGCTTAGGATCTCAAGAGACCCAGTACTTC. It specifies CVSSLGSQETQYF.

The V call is TRBV9, the J call TRBJ2-6; no definite D call. Trimming took off 0 bases at V and 0 bases at J, with 7 bases between the two ends. CDR3 length equals 16 residues. CDR1 and CDR2 from the germline V gene are SGDLS and YYNGEE. CDR3 amino acids: CASSVGLGSGANVLTF. Written as DNA, the CDR3 is TGTGCCAGCAGCGTAGGACTGGGCTCTGGGGCCAACGTCCTGACTTTC.

This clonotype came up a few times. In nucleotides, the CDR3 is TGTGCCAGTAGTATAGGCCCAGGGAGGTCCAACTATGGCTACACCTTC. Translated: CASSIGPGRSNYGYTF. The gene calls are TRBV19 and TRBJ1-2; maybe TRBD1 (5 bases). V lost 1 base, J lost 2 bases, and 14 bases lay in between. Germline assignment: CDR1 LNHDA and CDR2 SQIVND (reference sequence). The CDR3 totals 16 residues.

CDR3 sequence reads: CASSQRTSGSHNEQFF. The CDR3, as DNA: TGCGCCAGCAGCCAAAGGACTAGCGGGAGCCACAATGAGCAGTTCTTC. The chain recombines TRBV5-1 with TRBJ2-1, with TRBD2 identical over 13 bases. This CDR3 spans 16 amino acids. J lost 5 bases, V lost 4 bases, and 6 bases had no gene match. Germline loops: CDR1 SGHRS, CDR2 YFSETQ. The whole variable domain, filled in from reference TRBV5-1 and TRBJ2-1, reads KAGVTQTPRYLIKTRGQQVTLSCSPISGHRSVSWYQQTPGQGLQFLFEYFSETQRNKGNFPGRFSGRQFSNSRSEMNVSTLELGDSALYLCASSQRTSGSHNEQFFGPGTRLTVL.

This clonotype turned up a few times. V gene TRBV12-3 or TRBV12-4 combines with J gene TRBJ1-2; TRBD1 might be the D (5 bases). The CDR3 covers 14 residues. Trimming left V 6 bases short and J 4 bases short, with 15 bases between. The DNA of the CDR3 is TGTGCCAGCAGCGCCTCGGGGGGTGGCTATGGCTACACCTTC. It yields the protein CASSASGGGYGYTF.

This clonotype was recorded a few times. The V and J genes are TRBV12-3 or TRBV12-4 and TRBJ1-3; 9 nucleotides align to TRBD1. The V gene end was trimmed by 6 bases and the J gene end by 1 base; junction bases not matched to a gene: 1. This CDR3 is 14 amino acids long. CDR3 nucleotides: TGTGCCAGCAGGGGGACAGGGTCTGGAAACACCATATATTTT. This encodes CASRGTGSGNTIYF.

This clonotype was observed a few times. The gene calls are TRBV6-5 and TRBJ1-1; D unresolved. V was trimmed by 8 bases and J by 6 bases, leaving 16 bases between them. The CDR3 has 13 residues. Germline V gives CDR1 MNHEY, CDR2 SVGAGI. The chain's CDR3 is CASGKGLSAEAFF. In DNA form, the CDR3 reads TGTGCCAGCGGGAAAGGGTTAAGCGCTGAAGCTTTCTTT.

On this clonotype: A much larger clone lies a single base off, so this may be a read error. The V gene is TRBV7-6, the J gene TRBJ1-4; unclear D gene. Germline CDR1 and CDR2: SGHVS and FNYEAQ. This CDR3 has 16 amino acids. The CDR3 DNA reads TGTGCCAGCAGCCCCACGGGAGGTCCAACTAATGATAAACTGTTTTTT. Protein product: CASSPTGGPTNDKLFF.

This clonotype has more than one count but fewer than ten. The rearrangement uses TRBV20-1 and TRBJ2-7, with D possibly being TRBD2 (5 bases). Trimming shortened V by 3 bases and J by 0 bases, and 12 bases separated the two germline ends. This CDR3 has 14 residues. Germline CDR1 DFQATT, CDR2 SNEGSKA (reference sequence). DNA for the CDR3: TGCAGTGCTAGGGCGGGCCCTAACTCCTACGAGCAGTACTTC. Translated, it gives CSARAGPNSYEQYF.

This clonotype was seen a few times. The chain has TRBV5-4 and TRBJ1-2, with a possible D match to TRBD1 (6 bases). The CDR3 totals 13 residues. V was cut by 1 base and J by 8 bases, with 12 bases left in between. CDR1 and CDR2 (germline): SGHNT, YYREEE (reference sequence). The DNA for the CDR3 is TGTGCCAGCAGCTTGATGGGGGCGCGGGGCTACACCTTC. The encoded protein is CASSLMGARGYTF.

This chain connects TRBV4-2 to TRBJ1-2; no clear D gene. Germline loops: CDR1 LGHNA, CDR2 YNFKEQ. Between the trimmed V and J ends, which lost 0 bases and 3 bases, there was a span of 11 bases. The CDR3 sequence is 15 residues long. In DNA, the CDR3 is TGTGCCAGCAGCCAAGAAACCAGAGCACACTATGGCTACACCTTC. Its protein is CASSQETRAHYGYTF.

This clonotype was found many times. The gene calls are TRBV5-6 and TRBJ1-3; D might be TRBD1 (6 bases). The CDR3 consists of 15 residues. Germline V lookup: CDR1 SGHDT, CDR2 YYEEEE. The V end was cut by 4 bases, the J end by 2 bases, with 13 bases between. The CDR3 DNA follows: TGTGCCAGCAGCGGGGCGGGGGCTGCTGGAAACACCATATATTTT. Translation gives CASSGAGAAGNTIYF.

This clonotype was seen a single time. The germline gene is not matched at one end of the junction; a read error may be the cause. The J gene is TRBJ2-2, the V gene TRBV6-5; 7 bases are a match to TRBD1. The CDR3 is 15 amino acids. CDR1 is MNHEY and CDR2 is SVGAGI in the germline V gene. Here the CDR3 DNA reads TGTGCCAGCAGACTGACAGGGTCAAACACCGGGGTGCTGTTTTTT. This gives the protein CASRLTGSNTGVLFF.